This TCR beta chain was obtained from a study of blood T cell repertoires in COVID-19. Overall study context: COVID-19 samples, acute and convalescent, were from the United States, Italy and Spain.

The V end was cut by 4 bases, the J end by 3 bases, with 14 bases between. CDR1 and CDR2 from the germline V gene are SGHRS and YFSETQ. The CDR3 is 14 amino acids. Assay used: immunoSEQ multiplex PCR; TCRdb lists only in-frame clones, some missing. In the table there are roughly 500,000 clones, about 91% of which are singletons. This TCR derives from a young man with COVID-19, enrolled during active disease. The chain joins TRBV5-1 to TRBJ2-7, with TRBD2 as a possible D gene (5 bases). The specimen sequenced was peripheral blood. The CDR3 spells CASSTDGLDYEQYF. CDR3 DNA: TGCGCCAGCAGCACGGACGGACTGGACTACGAGCAGTACTTC.